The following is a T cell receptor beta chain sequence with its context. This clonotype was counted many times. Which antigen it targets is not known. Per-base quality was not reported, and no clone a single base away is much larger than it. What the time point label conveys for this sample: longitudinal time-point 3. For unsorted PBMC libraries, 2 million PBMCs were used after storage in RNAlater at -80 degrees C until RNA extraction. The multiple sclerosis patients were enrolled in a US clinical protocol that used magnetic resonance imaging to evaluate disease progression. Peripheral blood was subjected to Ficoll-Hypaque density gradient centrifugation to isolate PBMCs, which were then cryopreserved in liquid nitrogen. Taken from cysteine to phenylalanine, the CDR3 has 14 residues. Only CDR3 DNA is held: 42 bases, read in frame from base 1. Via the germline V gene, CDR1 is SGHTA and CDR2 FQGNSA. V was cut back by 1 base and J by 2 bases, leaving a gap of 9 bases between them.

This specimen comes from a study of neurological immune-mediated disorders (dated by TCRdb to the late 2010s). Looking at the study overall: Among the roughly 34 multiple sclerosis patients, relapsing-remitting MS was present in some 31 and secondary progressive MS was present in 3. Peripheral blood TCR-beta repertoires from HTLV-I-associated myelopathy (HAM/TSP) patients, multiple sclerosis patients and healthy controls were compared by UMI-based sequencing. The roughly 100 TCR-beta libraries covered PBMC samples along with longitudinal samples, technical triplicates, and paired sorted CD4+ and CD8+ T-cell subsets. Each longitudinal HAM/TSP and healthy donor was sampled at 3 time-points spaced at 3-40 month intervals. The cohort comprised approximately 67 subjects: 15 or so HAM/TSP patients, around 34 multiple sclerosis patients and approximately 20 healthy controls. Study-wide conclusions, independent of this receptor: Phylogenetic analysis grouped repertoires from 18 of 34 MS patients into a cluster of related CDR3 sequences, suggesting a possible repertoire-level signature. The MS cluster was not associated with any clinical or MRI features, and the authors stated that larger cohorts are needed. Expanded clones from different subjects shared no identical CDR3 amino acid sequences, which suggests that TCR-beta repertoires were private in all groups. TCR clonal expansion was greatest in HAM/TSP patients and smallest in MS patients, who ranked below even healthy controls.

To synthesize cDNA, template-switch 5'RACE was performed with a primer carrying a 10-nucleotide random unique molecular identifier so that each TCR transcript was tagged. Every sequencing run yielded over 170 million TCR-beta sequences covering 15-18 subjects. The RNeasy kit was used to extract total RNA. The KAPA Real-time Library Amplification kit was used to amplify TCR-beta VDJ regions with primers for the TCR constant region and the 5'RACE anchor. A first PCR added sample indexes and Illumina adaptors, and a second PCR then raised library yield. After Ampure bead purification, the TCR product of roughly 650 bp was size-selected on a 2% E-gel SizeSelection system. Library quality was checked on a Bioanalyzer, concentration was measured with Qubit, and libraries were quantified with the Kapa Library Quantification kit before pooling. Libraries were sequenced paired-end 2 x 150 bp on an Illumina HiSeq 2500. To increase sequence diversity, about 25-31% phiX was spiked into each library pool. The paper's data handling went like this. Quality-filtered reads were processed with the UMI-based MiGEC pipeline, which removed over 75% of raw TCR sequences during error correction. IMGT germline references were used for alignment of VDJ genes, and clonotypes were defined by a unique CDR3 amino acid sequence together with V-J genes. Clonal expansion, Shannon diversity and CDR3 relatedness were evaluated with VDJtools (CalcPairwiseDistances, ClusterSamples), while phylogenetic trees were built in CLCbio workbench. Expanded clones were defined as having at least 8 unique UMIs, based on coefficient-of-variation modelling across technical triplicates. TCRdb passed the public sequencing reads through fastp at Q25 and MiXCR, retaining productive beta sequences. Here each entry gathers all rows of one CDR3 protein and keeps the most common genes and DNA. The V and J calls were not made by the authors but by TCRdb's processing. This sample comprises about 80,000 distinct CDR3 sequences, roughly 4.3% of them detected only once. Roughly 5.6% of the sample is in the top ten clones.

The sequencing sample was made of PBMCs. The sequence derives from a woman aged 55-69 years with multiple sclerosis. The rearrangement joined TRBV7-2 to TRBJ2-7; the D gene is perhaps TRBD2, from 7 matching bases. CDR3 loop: CASSLGRGPYEQYF. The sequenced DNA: TGTGCCAGCAGCTTAGGGCGGGGGCCCTACGAGCAGTACTTC.